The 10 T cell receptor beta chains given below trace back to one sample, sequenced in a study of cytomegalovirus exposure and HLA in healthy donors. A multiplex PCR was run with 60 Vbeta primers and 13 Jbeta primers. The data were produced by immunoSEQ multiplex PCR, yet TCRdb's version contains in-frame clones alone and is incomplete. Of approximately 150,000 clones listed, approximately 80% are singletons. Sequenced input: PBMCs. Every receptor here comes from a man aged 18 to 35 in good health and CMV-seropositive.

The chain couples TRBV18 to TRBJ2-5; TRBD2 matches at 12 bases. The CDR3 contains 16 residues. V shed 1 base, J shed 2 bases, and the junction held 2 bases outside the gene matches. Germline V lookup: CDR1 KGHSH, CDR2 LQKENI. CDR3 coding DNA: TGTGCCAGCTCACCACGGACTAGCGGGAAGCAAGAGACCCAGTACTTC. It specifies CASSPRTSGKQETQYF.

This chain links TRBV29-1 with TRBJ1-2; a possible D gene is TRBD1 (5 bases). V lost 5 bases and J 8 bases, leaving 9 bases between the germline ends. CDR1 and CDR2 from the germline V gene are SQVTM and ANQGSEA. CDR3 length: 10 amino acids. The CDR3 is CSVFGGGYTF. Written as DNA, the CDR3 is TGCAGCGTTTTCGGGGGGGGCTACACCTTC. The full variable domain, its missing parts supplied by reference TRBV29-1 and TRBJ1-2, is SAVISQKPSRDICQRGTSLTIQCQVDSQVTMMFWYRQQPGQSLTLIATANQGSEATYESGFVIDKFPISRPNLTFSTLTVSNMSPEDSSIYLCSVFGGGYTFGSGTRLTVV.

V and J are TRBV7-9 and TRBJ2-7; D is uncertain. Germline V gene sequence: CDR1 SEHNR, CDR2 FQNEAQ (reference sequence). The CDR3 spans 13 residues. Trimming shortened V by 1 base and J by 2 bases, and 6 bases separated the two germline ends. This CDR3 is CASSLGGTYEQYF. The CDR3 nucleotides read TGTGCCAGCAGCTTAGGCGGAACCTACGAGCAGTACTTC.

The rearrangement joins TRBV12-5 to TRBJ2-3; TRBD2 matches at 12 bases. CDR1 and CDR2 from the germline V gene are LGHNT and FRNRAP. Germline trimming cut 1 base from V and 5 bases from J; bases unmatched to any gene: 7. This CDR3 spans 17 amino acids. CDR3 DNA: TGTGCTAGTGGTTTGGAGAGTCTAGCGGGGGGGCGAGATACGCAGTATTTT. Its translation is CASGLESLAGGRDTQYF.

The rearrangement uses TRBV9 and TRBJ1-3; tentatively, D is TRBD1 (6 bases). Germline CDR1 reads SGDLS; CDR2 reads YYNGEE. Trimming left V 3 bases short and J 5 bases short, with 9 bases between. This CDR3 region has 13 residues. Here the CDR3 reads CASSGQDRNTIYF. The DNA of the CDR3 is TGTGCCAGCAGCGGACAGGATAGAAACACCATATATTTT.

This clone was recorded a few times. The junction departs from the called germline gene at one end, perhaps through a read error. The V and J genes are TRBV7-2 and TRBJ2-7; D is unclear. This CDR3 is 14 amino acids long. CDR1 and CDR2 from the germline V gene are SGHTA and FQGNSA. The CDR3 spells CASGLPYSSYEQYF. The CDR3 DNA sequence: TGTGCCAGCGGCTTGCCGTATAGCTCCTACGAGCAGTACTTC.

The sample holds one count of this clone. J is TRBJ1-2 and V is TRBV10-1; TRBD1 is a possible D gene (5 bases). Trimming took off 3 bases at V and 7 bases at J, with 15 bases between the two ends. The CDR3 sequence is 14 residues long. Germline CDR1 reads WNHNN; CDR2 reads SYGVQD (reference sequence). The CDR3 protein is CASSEGVGVPGYTF. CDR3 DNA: TGCGCCAGCAGTGAAGGGGTCGGAGTTCCTGGCTACACCTTC.

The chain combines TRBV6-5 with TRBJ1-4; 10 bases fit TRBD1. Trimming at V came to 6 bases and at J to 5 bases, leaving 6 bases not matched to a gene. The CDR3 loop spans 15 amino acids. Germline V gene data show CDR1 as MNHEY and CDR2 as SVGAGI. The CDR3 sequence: CASSNGGQGNEKLFF. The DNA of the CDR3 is TGTGCCAGCAGCAACGGGGGACAGGGGAATGAAAAACTGTTTTTT.

The CDR3 reads CASSEDGRAYNEQYF. CDR3 sequence (DNA): TGTGCCAGCAGTGAAGACGGGAGGGCCTATAACGAGCAGTACTTC. The chain is built from TRBV2 and TRBJ2-7; 8 bases match TRBD2. This CDR3 is 15 amino acids long. Germline V gene data show CDR1 as SNHLY and CDR2 as FYNNEI. With V trimmed by 1 base and J by 5 bases, 7 bases remained unmatched.

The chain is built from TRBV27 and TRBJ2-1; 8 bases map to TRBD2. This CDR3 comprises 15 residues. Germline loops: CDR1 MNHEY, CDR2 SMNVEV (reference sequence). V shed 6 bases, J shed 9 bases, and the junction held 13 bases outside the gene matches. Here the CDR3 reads CASRLGGGPVGEQFF. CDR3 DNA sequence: TGTGCCAGCAGATTAGGCGGGGGGCCGGTGGGTGAGCAGTTCTTC.